Detailed here is one T cell receptor (beta chain). Its cognate antigen is unknown. A much larger clonotype is one base distant, so this may be a read error. RNA was extracted from bulk tissue without any cell sorting. More than 3 cm separated this lung sample from the edge of the tumor. These data are taken from a study of tumor and adjacent non-tumor tissue in lung cancer. Study-wide points: Tumor tissue had significantly higher TCR diversity than normal lung. Patients with more diverse tumor TCRs had worse survival.

TCRbeta libraries were built with three rounds of nested PCR, modified from ARM-PCR. TCRdb re-derived calls from the multiplex PCR reads in MiXCR, one entry per CDR3 protein. The table has under 85,000 distinct CDR3 sequences, approximately 82% seen once. Between the trimmed V and J ends, which lost 5 bases and 2 bases, there was a span of 10 bases. Germline V gene lookup returns CDR1 SNHLY and CDR2 FYNNEI. The CDR3 runs 14 residues. This chain links TRBV2 with TRBJ1-5; unclear D gene. Sequenced material: distant non-tumor lung tissue. The clonotype originates from a man aged 65 to 85 with non-small cell lung cancer. The chain's CDR3 is CASSWLTGNQPQHF. The CDR3 region has the DNA TGTGCCAGCAGTTGGCTCACAGGCAATCAGCCCCAGCATTTT.